This record looks at one T cell receptor (beta chain) sequence and its context. The ends lost 4 bases at V and 5 bases at J; junction bases unmatched: 2. Looked up from germline, CDR1 is SGHRS and CDR2 is YFSETQ. CDR3 length equals 14 residues. The data stem from a study of shared clonotypes between healthy human individuals. CD45RO-negative cells were positively selected for CCR7, leaving out terminally differentiated effector memory CD45RA+ cells. Only in-frame clones appear in the TCRdb table, and some are missing; sequencing was by immunoSEQ multiplex PCR. The sample lists hundreds of thousands of clones; about 95% were seen once.

The clonotype originates from a woman in her twenties or thirties in good health. This rearrangement joins TRBV5-1 to TRBJ2-4, with 11 positions matching TRBD1. The sequenced sample was naive CD8+ T cells sorted from blood. CDR3 DNA sequence: TGCGCCAGCAGCAAGGGACAGGGGGAAAACATTCAGTACTTC. Its translation: CASSKGQGENIQYF.